Following are 8 T cell receptor beta chains from one sample sequenced in a study of shared clonotypes between healthy human individuals. The repertoire was sequenced with immunoSEQ multiplex PCR; TCRdb's copy has only in-frame clones and lacks some. The sample lists hundreds of thousands of clones, about 95% occurring once. Sequenced: naive CD4+ T cells sorted from blood. Regarding subset: CD45RA+ positively selected. Source of these receptors: a woman in her 30s in good health.

The chain recombines TRBV29-1 with TRBJ2-1; D is possibly TRBD2 (5 bases). This CDR3 is built from 10 residues. Germline values: CDR1 SQVTM, CDR2 ANQGSEA. Trimming pared 8 bases from V and 7 bases from J, leaving 9 bases between. DNA for the CDR3: TGCAGCACGGGGTTTAATGAGCAGTTCTTC. It is translated as CSTGFNEQFF.

For this clone: Other DNA sequences in this specimen translate into the identical CDR3. The chain links TRBV5-1 to TRBJ2-5; D remains unclear. CDR1 is SGHRS, CDR2 YFSETQ, per germline. The V end was cut by 0 bases, the J end by 2 bases, with 8 bases between. This CDR3 spans 14 amino acids. The CDR3 sequence is CASSLGAAQETQYF. The DNA of the CDR3 is TGCGCCAGCAGCTTGGGGGCAGCTCAAGAGACCCAGTACTTC.

The chain is built from TRBV5-6 and TRBJ1-2; unclear D gene. Germline V gene sequence: CDR1 SGHDT, CDR2 YYEEEE. CDR3 length: 12 residues. The V gene lost 0 bases and the J gene lost 4 bases, with 4 bases spanning the gap. The CDR3 sequence: CASSLVSYGYTF. In nucleotides, the CDR3 is TGTGCCAGCAGCTTGGTATCCTATGGCTACACCTTC.

The V and J genes are TRBV10-3 and TRBJ2-7; D uncertain. V was pared by 7 bases and J by 2 bases, with 12 bases between. Germline V gene sequence: CDR1 ENHRY, CDR2 SYGVKD. There are 13 residues in the CDR3. The CDR3 DNA follows: TGTGCCATCACCTCCGGCCCACCCTACGAGCAGTACTTC. This codes for CAITSGPPYEQYF.

This chain links TRBV19 with TRBJ2-2, with a tentative D call TRBD2 (5 bases). The germline V gene has CDR1 LNHDA and CDR2 SQIVND (reference sequence). Trimming cost V 3 bases and J 1 base, with 12 bases left between them. The CDR3 length is 16 residues. The CDR3 DNA reads as TGTGCCAGTAGTATGTTGTTTCGGGAGAACACCGGGGAGCTGTTTTTT. This translates into CASSMLFRENTGELFF.

The CDR3: CASRPLGSGSTEQYF. CDR3 sequence (DNA): TGTGCCAGTAGACCGCTGGGTAGCGGGAGTACCGAGCAGTACTTC. The J gene is TRBJ2-7, the V gene TRBV19; the match to TRBD2 covers 9 bases. Germline assignment: CDR1 LNHDA and CDR2 SQIVND (reference sequence). This CDR3 has 15 residues. The trim removed 6 bases at V and 6 bases at J, leaving 12 bases unmatched.

The chain carries TRBV7-9 and TRBJ2-7, with TRBD2 matching over 7 bases. This CDR3 has 15 amino acids. The germline gives CDR1 SEHNR, CDR2 FQNEAQ (reference sequence). V lost 2 bases to trimming and J lost 5 bases; unmatched junction nucleotides: 9. The CDR3 here is CASSLRGRAGDEQYF. The CDR3 coding sequence is TGTGCCAGCAGCTTACGAGGCAGGGCGGGGGACGAGCAGTACTTC.

The chain combines TRBV20-1 with TRBJ2-7, with TRBD2 as a possible D gene (5 bases). The V and J ends lost 3 bases and 7 bases respectively, with 10 bases between them. Germline CDR1 DFQATT, CDR2 SNEGSKA (reference sequence). The CDR3 is 11 amino acids. The DNA for the CDR3 is TGCAGTGCTAGCGGGATTGAAGAGCAGTACTTC. This codes for CSASGIEEQYF.